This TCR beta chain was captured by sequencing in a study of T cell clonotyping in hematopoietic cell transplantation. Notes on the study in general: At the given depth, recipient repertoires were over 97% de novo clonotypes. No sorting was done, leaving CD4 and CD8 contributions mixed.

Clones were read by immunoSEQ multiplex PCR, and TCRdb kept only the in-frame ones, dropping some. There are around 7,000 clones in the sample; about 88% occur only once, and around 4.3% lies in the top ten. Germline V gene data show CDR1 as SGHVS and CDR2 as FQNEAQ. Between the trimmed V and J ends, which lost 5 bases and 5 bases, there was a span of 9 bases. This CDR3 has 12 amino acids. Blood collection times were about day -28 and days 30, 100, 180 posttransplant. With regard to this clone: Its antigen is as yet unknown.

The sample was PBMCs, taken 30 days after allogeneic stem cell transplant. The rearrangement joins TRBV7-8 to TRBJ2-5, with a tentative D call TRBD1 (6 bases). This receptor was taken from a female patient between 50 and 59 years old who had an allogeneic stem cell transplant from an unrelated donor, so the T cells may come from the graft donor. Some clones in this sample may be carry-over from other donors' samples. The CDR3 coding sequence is TGTGCCAGCAGCCCTAGGGGGGAGACCCAGTACTTC. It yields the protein CASSPRGETQYF.